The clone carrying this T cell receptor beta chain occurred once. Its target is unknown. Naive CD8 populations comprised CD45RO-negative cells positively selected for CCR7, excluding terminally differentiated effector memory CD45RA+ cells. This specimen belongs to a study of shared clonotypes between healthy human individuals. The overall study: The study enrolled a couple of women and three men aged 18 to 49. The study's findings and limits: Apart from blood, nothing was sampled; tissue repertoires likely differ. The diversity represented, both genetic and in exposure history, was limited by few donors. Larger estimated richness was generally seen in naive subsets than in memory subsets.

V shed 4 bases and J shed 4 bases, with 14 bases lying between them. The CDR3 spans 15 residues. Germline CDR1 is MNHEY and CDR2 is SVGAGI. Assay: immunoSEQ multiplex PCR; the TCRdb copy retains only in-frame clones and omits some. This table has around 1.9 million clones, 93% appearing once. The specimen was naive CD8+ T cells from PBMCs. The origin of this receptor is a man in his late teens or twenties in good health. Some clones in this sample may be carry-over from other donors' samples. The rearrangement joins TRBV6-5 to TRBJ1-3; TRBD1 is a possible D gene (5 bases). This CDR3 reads CASSFSPGRGNTIYF. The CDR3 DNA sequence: TGTGCCAGCAGTTTTTCGCCGGGGCGAGGAAACACCATATATTTT.